These 32 T cell receptor beta chains were all obtained from the same sample, sequenced in a study of identical twins. Each CDR3 protein gets one entry after TCRdb re-called the 5' RACE reads with MiXCR. The sample lists 240,000 or so distinct CDR3 sequences, about 10% occurring once. Sequenced input: memory T cells sorted from blood. All receptors come from a man aged 45-60 years in good health.

Worth noting for this clonotype: A much larger clone is a single base away; this may be a read error. The chain couples TRBV19 to TRBJ2-2, with D tentatively TRBD1 (5 bases). This CDR3 is 16 amino acids long. The V and J ends lost 7 bases and 5 bases respectively, with 20 bases between them. Per the germline V gene, CDR1 is LNHDA and CDR2 is SQIVND (reference sequence). The CDR3 loop reads CASTSGQGRWTGELFF. The CDR3 DNA reads TGTGCCAGTACCTCCGGGCAGGGTCGGTGGACCGGGGAGCTGTTTTTT. Filled out from reference TRBV19 and TRBJ2-2, the complete variable domain reads DGGITQSPKYLFRKEGQNVTLSCEQNLNHDAMYWYRQDPGQGLRLIYYSQIVNDFQKGDIAEGYSVSREKKESFPLTVTSAQKNPTAFYLCASTSGQGRWTGELFFGEGSRLTVL.

The chain links TRBV2 to TRBJ1-5; D might be TRBD1 (6 bases). Trimming shortened V by 6 bases and J by 7 bases, and 16 bases separated the two germline ends. From germline, CDR1 is SNHLY and CDR2 FYNNEI. The CDR3 extends over 14 amino acids. The CDR3 loop is CASSQGKGGQPQHF. The CDR3 bases are TGTGCCAGCAGCCAGGGCAAGGGGGGACAGCCCCAGCATTTT. Supplemented by reference TRBV2 and TRBJ1-5, the full variable domain reads EPEVTQTPSHQVTQMGQEVILRCVPISNHLYFYWYRQILGQKVEFLVSFYNNEISEKSEIFDDQFSVERPDGSNFTLKIRSTKLEDSAMYFCASSQGKGGQPQHFGDGTRLSIL.

The genes are TRBV7-2 and TRBJ2-1; TRBD2 matches at 9 bases. V shed 5 bases and J 2 bases; nucleotides not matched to a gene: 4. Germline V gives CDR1 SGHTA, CDR2 FQGNSA. CDR3 length: 15 amino acids. The CDR3 nucleotides read TGTGCCAGCAGCCTCAGCGGGGGGACCTACAATGAGCAGTTCTTC. Residues: CASSLSGGTYNEQFF.

This clonotype has only a few counts. The gene calls are TRBV3-1 and TRBJ2-5, with 10 bases identical to TRBD2. CDR3 length equals 18 residues. V lost 4 bases and J lost 5; bases outside the gene matches: 16. Germline CDR1 and CDR2: LGHDT and YNNKEL (reference sequence). Here the CDR3 reads CASSPPGSSSGGVETQYF. CDR3 bases: TGTGCCAGCAGCCCTCCTGGGAGTTCGAGCGGGGGGGTGGAGACCCAGTACTTC.

This clonotype was seen only a few times. The J gene is TRBJ2-2, the V gene TRBV30; possibly TRBD1 for D (5 bases). Germline CDR1 reads GTSNPN; CDR2 reads SVGIG (reference sequence). The ends were cut back, 7 bases at V and 7 bases at J, with 16 bases in the middle. This CDR3 comprises 13 residues. The CDR3 bases are TGTGCCTCCGCCGGGCCGCAGGGCGGGGAGCTGTTTTTT. This encodes CASAGPQGGELFF.

This clonotype has ten or more counts. This chain joins TRBV20-1 and TRBJ1-1; 8 bases match TRBD1. Trimming cost V 3 bases and J 12 bases; bases outside gene matches: 6. The CDR3 loop spans 11 amino acids. Germline loops: CDR1 DFQATT, CDR2 SNEGSKA (reference sequence). The CDR3 protein is CSASPGQVSFF. In DNA, the CDR3 is TGCAGTGCTAGTCCGGGACAGGTGTCTTTCTTT.

V is TRBV6-5 and J is TRBJ1-1, with a tentative D call TRBD1 (5 bases). CDR1 MNHEY and CDR2 SVGAGI come from the germline V gene. This CDR3 has 17 amino acids. The germline V and J ends were trimmed by 1 base and 0 bases, with 15 bases remaining between them. Here the CDR3 DNA reads TGTGCCAGCAGTTACTTGGTAAACAGGCCGATGAACACTGAAGCTTTCTTT. Encoded protein: CASSYLVNRPMNTEAFF.

Worth noting for this clonotype: A much larger clonotype is one base distant, so this may be a read error. The rearrangement uses TRBV29-1 and TRBJ1-2; tentative D call: TRBD1 (6 bases). The V gene's germline CDR1 is SQVTM and CDR2 ANQGSEA. V was cut by 6 bases and J by 4 bases, with 9 bases left in between. The CDR3 sequence is 11 residues long. Here the CDR3 DNA reads TGCAGCGTCGGACAGTCCTATGGCTACACCTTC. This encodes CSVGQSYGYTF. The variable domain in full, with the rest retrieved from reference TRBV29-1 and TRBJ1-2, is SAVISQKPSRDICQRGTSLTIQCQVDSQVTMMFWYRQQPGQSLTLIATANQGSEATYESGFVIDKFPISRPNLTFSTLTVSNMSPEDSSIYLCSVGQSYGYTFGSGTRLTVV.

The sample holds many counts of this clonotype. This rearrangement joins TRBV10-3 to TRBJ1-6, with D possibly being TRBD1 (6 bases). This CDR3 spans 12 amino acids. Germline values: CDR1 ENHRY, CDR2 SYGVKD. Trimming took 10 bases from V and 5 from J, leaving 9 bases between them. The CDR3 is CATRQDNSPLHF. The CDR3 DNA follows: TGTGCCACCAGACAGGATAATTCACCCCTCCACTTT.

The sample holds a few counts of this clonotype. In DNA form, the CDR3 reads TGTGCCAGCAAACTTCGGGCTAGCGGGAGTGATGAGCAGTTCTTC. Amino acids: CASKLRASGSDEQFF. This sequence joins TRBV9 and TRBJ2-1, with 10 bases aligning to TRBD2. The V segment lost 6 bases and the J segment 8 bases; nucleotides outside the gene matches: 11. Looked up from germline, CDR1 is SGDLS and CDR2 is YYNGEE. CDR3 length equals 15 residues.

The table lists this clonotype with a few counts. Written as DNA, the CDR3 is TGTGCCAGCAGTCGATCCGCCGGGGAGCTGTTTTTT. Its translation is CASSRSAGELFF. The chain couples TRBV12-3 or TRBV12-4 to TRBJ2-2, with D uncertain. Trimming cost V 5 bases and J 6 bases, with 7 bases left between them. The CDR3 consists of 12 residues.

The J gene is TRBJ2-1, the V gene TRBV15; 9 bases map to TRBD2. J lost 7 bases, V lost 2 bases, and 12 bases had no gene match. Germline V gene lookup returns CDR1 LNHNV and CDR2 YYDKDF (reference sequence). CDR3 size: 17 residues. The CDR3 spells CATSRTVRGLAGNEQFF. As DNA, the CDR3 is TGTGCCACCAGCAGAACCGTCAGGGGACTAGCAGGGAATGAGCAGTTCTTC.

This clonotype was counted many times. The chain employs TRBV4-2 and TRBJ2-1; D ambiguous. The V end lost 4 bases, the J end lost 6 bases, and 10 bases lay between the germline ends. The V gene's germline CDR1 is LGHNA and CDR2 YNFKEQ. The CDR3 totals 13 residues. CDR3 DNA sequence: TGTGCCAGCAGCCTCAATAAGGGCAATGAGCAGTTCTTC. It specifies CASSLNKGNEQFF.

V usage is TRBV7-2 and J usage is TRBJ2-6; D unclear. The CDR3 spans 14 residues. V was trimmed by 5 bases and J by 1 base, leaving 6 bases between them. Germline V CDR1 and CDR2: SGHTA, FQGNSA. The CDR3 sequence: CASSPRSGANVLTF. Written as DNA, the CDR3 is TGTGCCAGCAGCCCTCGTTCTGGGGCCAACGTCCTGACTTTC.

This clonotype appeared a few times. This chain connects TRBV20-1 to TRBJ1-2; tentatively, D is TRBD1 (5 bases). The germline CDR1 and CDR2 sequences are DFQATT and SNEGSKA (reference sequence). V lost 0 bases and J lost 3, with 20 bases in between. The CDR3 contains 17 residues. CDR3 coding DNA: TGCAGTGCTAGAGATAGGAAACAGGACTCACCCCACTATGGCTACACCTTC. This translates into CSARDRKQDSPHYGYTF.

CDR3 in DNA: TGTGCCAGCAGTTTCCTCGCGCTCTATGGCTACACCTTC. It specifies CASSFLALYGYTF. The chain couples TRBV12-3 or TRBV12-4 to TRBJ1-2, with no clear D. Trimming stripped 3 bases from V and 4 bases from J, with 9 bases between. This CDR3 region has 13 residues.

This rearrangement joins TRBV6-2 or TRBV6-3 to TRBJ2-7; TRBD1 aligns across 10 bases. This CDR3 spans 15 amino acids. V was pared by 6 bases and J by 4 bases, with 9 bases of the junction left unmatched. The germline V gene encodes CDR1 MNHEY and CDR2 SVGEGT. This CDR3 reads CASSPADRGMYEQYF. The CDR3, as DNA: TGTGCCAGCAGCCCAGCGGACAGGGGGATGTACGAGCAGTACTTC.

This clonotype was observed a few times. The V call is TRBV4-1, the J call TRBJ1-1; TRBD1 matches at 7 bases. Trimming at V came to 4 bases and at J to 0 bases, leaving 5 bases not matched to a gene. Germline lookup yields CDR1 MGHRA and CDR2 YSYEKL. The CDR3 has 15 residues. Written as DNA, the CDR3 is TGCGCCAGCAGCCCCTCCGGGACAGTGAACACTGAAGCTTTCTTT. Amino acid sequence: CASSPSGTVNTEAFF.

This clonotype turned up a few times. The V gene is TRBV7-2, the J gene TRBJ2-1, with TRBD2 matching 12 bases. The CDR3 totals 17 residues. V shed 1 base and J 5 bases; nucleotides not matched to a gene: 6. CDR1 SGHTA and CDR2 FQGNSA come from the germline V gene. The CDR3: CASSLGASGRAHNEQFF. CDR3 DNA: TGTGCCAGCAGCTTAGGGGCTAGCGGGAGGGCCCACAATGAGCAGTTCTTC.

This clonotype was counted ten times or more. The chain combines TRBV12-3 or TRBV12-4 with TRBJ2-4; D might be TRBD1 or TRBD2, each matching 5 bases. CDR3 length: 18 amino acids. The germline V and J ends were trimmed by 2 bases and 0 bases, with 17 bases remaining between them. The CDR3 loop reads CASSLSAGTYRAKNIQYF. In nucleotides, the CDR3 is TGTGCCAGCAGTTTATCTGCCGGGACCTACCGAGCCAAAAACATTCAGTACTTC.

The gene calls are TRBV15 and TRBJ2-7, with TRBD1 matching over 7 bases. This CDR3 is 14 amino acids long. Germline V lookup: CDR1 LNHNV, CDR2 YYDKDF (reference sequence). V was pared by 6 bases and J by 6 bases, with 11 bases of the junction left unmatched. This CDR3 is CATSNSQGFPEQYF. Here the CDR3 DNA reads TGTGCCACCAGTAACTCACAGGGGTTTCCCGAGCAGTACTTC.

The chain recombines TRBV28 with TRBJ2-5, with D perhaps being TRBD1 or TRBD2 (5 bases each). The CDR3 is made up of 13 amino acids. The germline V and J ends were trimmed by 2 bases and 6 bases, with 10 bases remaining between them. Germline CDR1 MDHEN, CDR2 SYDVKM. The CDR3 protein is CASSLVPGQTQYF. The DNA for the CDR3 is TGTGCCAGCAGTTTAGTTCCGGGACAGACCCAGTACTTC.

On this clonotype itself: A read error may be the cause here, since a much bigger clone is one base away. The chain carries TRBV12-3 or TRBV12-4 and TRBJ2-1; no firm D call. The CDR3 totals 18 residues. The CDR3 DNA follows: TGTGTCAGCAGTTTCGTTTATGGGGTTAGGGTTGCCTACAATGAGCAGTTCTTC. Its protein is CVSSFVYGVRVAYNEQFF.

There are a few counts of this clonotype. This chain links TRBV4-2 with TRBJ2-7, with D possibly TRBD1 on 5 matching bases. The germline V and J ends were trimmed by 1 base and 6 bases, with 7 bases remaining between them. The CDR3 sequence is 12 residues long. Per the germline V gene, CDR1 is LGHNA and CDR2 is YNFKEQ. The CDR3 nucleotides read TGTGCCAGCAGCCAAGGGACACCCGAGCAGTACTTC. Translating gives CASSQGTPEQYF.

This clonotype was seen many times. The CDR3 coding sequence is TGCAGCGTTGAAGTTTGGGGACTGTCCTCCTACGAGCAGTACTTC. As protein: CSVEVWGLSSYEQYF. The chain combines TRBV29-1 with TRBJ2-7; perhaps TRBD2 as D (6 bases). This CDR3 spans 15 amino acids. Trimming cost V 1 base and J 0 bases, with 13 bases left between them. Germline CDR1 reads SQVTM; CDR2 reads ANQGSEA.

In this sample, this clonotype turned up many times. This rearrangement joins TRBV3-1 to TRBJ1-5; D not certain. This CDR3 is 13 amino acids long. The germline gives CDR1 LGHDT, CDR2 YNNKEL (reference sequence). V was trimmed by 0 bases and J by 10 bases, leaving 10 bases between them. In DNA, the CDR3 is TGTGCCAGCAGCCAAGAACGCCAGGCACCCCAGCATTTT. This encodes CASSQERQAPQHF.

The chain joins TRBV29-1 to TRBJ2-1; the D is unclear. This CDR3 region has 10 residues. Germline values: CDR1 SQVTM, CDR2 ANQGSEA. Trimming removed 4 bases at V and 10 bases at J, with 8 bases between. Here the CDR3 reads CSVGSPEQFF. The CDR3 DNA sequence: TGCAGCGTTGGATCCCCAGAGCAGTTCTTC.

In this sample, this clonotype turned up many times. This chain joins TRBV12-3 or TRBV12-4 and TRBJ2-4; possible D gene TRBD1, 5 bases. The CDR3 spans 15 residues. Trimming removed 4 bases from V and 7 bases from J, with 17 bases in between. In DNA, the CDR3 is TGTGCCAGCAGTTCAATGACAGATTTCCGTAACATTCAGTACTTC. It specifies CASSSMTDFRNIQYF.

This clonotype was seen repeatedly, ten times or more. V is TRBV20-1 and J is TRBJ1-1, with D uncertain. Germline lookup yields CDR1 DFQATT and CDR2 SNEGSKA (reference sequence). Trimming took 4 bases from V and 4 from J, leaving 10 bases between them. CDR3 length equals 12 residues. This CDR3 is CSATDIITEAFF. The CDR3 nucleotides are TGCAGTGCTACTGACATAATCACTGAAGCTTTCTTT.

This clonotype was found a few times. The genes are TRBV9 and TRBJ1-2; 9 positions match TRBD1. This CDR3 has 17 amino acids. The germline gives CDR1 SGDLS, CDR2 YYNGEE. Trimming at V came to 3 bases and at J to 8 bases, leaving 17 bases not matched to a gene. The CDR3 reads CASSAFPQGALVIGYTF. The DNA for the CDR3 is TGTGCCAGCAGCGCCTTTCCACAGGGGGCGCTGGTAATAGGCTACACCTTC.

A remark on this clonotype: A much larger clone lies one base from this, so it may be a read error. No conserved phenylalanine or tryptophan is present at the end of the CDR3, so a read error is the likely explanation. The chain joins TRBV19 to TRBJ2-7; a weak D match, TRBD1 (6 bases). Trimming removed 2 bases from V and 3 bases from J, with 11 bases in between. This CDR3 is built from 14 residues. CDR1 LNHDA and CDR2 SQIVND come from the germline V gene (reference sequence). In DNA, the CDR3 is TGTGCCAGTAGTATACAGGGGAGCAGCTACGAGCAGTACCTC. This codes for CASSIQGSSYEQYL.

The chain recombines TRBV4-3 with TRBJ1-6; D gene uncertain. The V gene lost 3 bases and the J gene lost 0 bases, with 9 bases spanning the gap. The CDR3 covers 16 residues. The germline CDR1 and CDR2 sequences are LGHNA and YSLEER. In DNA, the CDR3 is TGCGCCAGCAGCCAGGGGAGGACCTCCTATAATTCACCCCTCCACTTT. Translation: CASSQGRTSYNSPLHF.